Following are 24 T cell receptor beta chains from one sample sequenced in a study of cytomegalovirus exposure and HLA in healthy donors (dated by TCRdb to about 2017). Libraries were made using the immunoSEQ multiplex PCR assay. The multiplex PCR relied on a mix of 60 forward primers for TCR Vbeta segments and 13 reverse primers for TCR Jbeta segments. TCRdb provides this immuneACCESS table in a form limited to in-frame rearrangements. Some clones are lacking; in checked studies, under half of them reflect an unresolved V gene, and why the rest are absent is not known. In all, the sample holds 170,000 or so clones, and approximately 80% of those were seen once. The leading ten clones occupy about 6.3% of the sample. Sequenced sample: PBMCs. These receptors were obtained from a male donor in good health and CMV-seropositive.

This chain links TRBV27 with TRBJ2-2, with D uncertain. V was shortened by 6 bases and J by 3 bases, with 5 bases between the two germline ends. Germline CDR1 MNHEY, CDR2 SMNVEV (reference sequence). CDR3 length equals 12 residues. The DNA of the CDR3 is TGTGCCAGCAGCTACTACACCGGGGAGCTGTTTTTT. It is translated as CASSYYTGELFF.

The genes are TRBV5-4 and TRBJ2-1; TRBD2 matches at 7 bases. CDR3 size: 13 residues. The germline gives CDR1 SGHNT, CDR2 YYREEE (reference sequence). Germline trimming cut 2 bases from V and 9 bases from J; bases unmatched to any gene: 5. The CDR3: CASSLGLEGEQFF. In DNA form, the CDR3 reads TGTGCCAGCAGCTTAGGACTAGAGGGTGAGCAGTTCTTC. The full variable domain, with the rest looked up from reference TRBV5-4 and TRBJ2-1, is ETGVTQSPTHLIKTRGQQVTLRCSSQSGHNTVSWYQQALGQGPQFIFQYYREEENGRGNFPPRFSGLQFPNYSSELNVNALELDDSALYLCASSLGLEGEQFFGPGTRLTVL.

The chain is built from TRBV27 and TRBJ2-7; 7 positions match TRBD1. Germline lookup yields CDR1 MNHEY and CDR2 SMNVEV (reference sequence). V was clipped by 0 bases and J by 2 bases; unmatched bases: 13. This CDR3 contains 18 residues. This chain's CDR3 is CASSLSPPRQGNPYEQYF. The CDR3 coding sequence is TGTGCCAGCAGTTTATCTCCCCCCCGACAGGGAAATCCCTACGAGCAGTACTTC.

The chain recombines TRBV9 with TRBJ2-3; 8 bases line up with TRBD1. After removal of 4 bases from V and 2 bases from J, the junction contained 9 bases not matched to a gene. The CDR3 has 16 residues. CDR1 and CDR2 from the germline V gene are SGDLS and YYNGEE. The CDR3 DNA follows: TGTGCCAGCAGCTCCGGTAACAGGGGGTACACAGATACGCAGTATTTT. Its protein product is CASSSGNRGYTDTQYF.

This clone was detected only a few times. This chain connects TRBV7-2 to TRBJ2-7; 8 bases line up with TRBD2. After removal of 5 bases from V and 2 bases from J, the junction contained 2 bases not matched to a gene. Per germline, CDR1 SGHTA and CDR2 FQGNSA. The CDR3 covers 13 residues. CDR3 nucleotide sequence: TGTGCCAGCAGCCGGGGGGGAGCCTACGAGCAGTACTTC. It encodes CASSRGGAYEQYF.

The chain recombines TRBV7-6 with TRBJ2-7; D possibly corresponds to TRBD1 (5 bases). Germline CDR1 and CDR2: SGHVS and FNYEAQ. There are 11 residues in the CDR3. Trimming stripped 5 bases from V and 5 bases from J, with 7 bases between. The CDR3 coding sequence is TGTGCCAGCAGCCTACAGGACGAGCAGTACTTC. Translating it yields CASSLQDEQYF. Filled out from reference TRBV7-6 and TRBJ2-7, the complete variable domain reads GAGVSQSPRYKVTKRGQDVALRCDPISGHVSLYWYRQALGQGPEFLTYFNYEAQQDKSGLPNDRFSAERPEGSISTLTIQRTEQRDSAMYRCASSLQDEQYFGPGTRLTVT.

V and J are TRBV5-1 and TRBJ2-7, with 8 bases matching TRBD1. J gave up 6 bases and V 3 bases, and 11 bases lay outside the gene matches. Germline loops: CDR1 SGHRS, CDR2 YFSETQ. This CDR3 region has 15 residues. The CDR3 nucleotides read TGCGCCAGCAGCTCCGGGGGACAGGTAGGGCTCGAGCAGTACTTC. Encoded protein: CASSSGGQVGLEQYF. The full variable domain, completed using reference TRBV5-1 and TRBJ2-7, is KAGVTQTPRYLIKTRGQQVTLSCSPISGHRSVSWYQQTPGQGLQFLFEYFSETQRNKGNFPGRFSGRQFSNSRSEMNVSTLELGDSALYLCASSSGGQVGLEQYFGPGTRLTVT.

The gene calls are TRBV27 and TRBJ2-7; 9 nucleotides agree with TRBD2. This CDR3 comprises 15 residues. Trimming cost V 6 bases and J 6 bases; bases outside gene matches: 12. Looked up from germline, CDR1 is MNHEY and CDR2 is SMNVEV (reference sequence). The CDR3 region is CASSLLGDSGSEQYF. In DNA, the CDR3 is TGTGCCAGCAGCCTCTTAGGGGATAGCGGGAGCGAGCAGTACTTC.

This clone was detected only a few times. This rearrangement joins TRBV7-2 to TRBJ2-7; D is possibly TRBD2 (6 bases). Deletions cut 6 bases from V and 1 base from J, with 16 bases between. CDR1 is SGHTA and CDR2 is FQGNSA in the germline V gene. This CDR3 has 15 residues. This CDR3 reads CASRREGAGSYEQYF. CDR3 DNA sequence: TGTGCCAGCAGACGTGAAGGTGCGGGGTCCTACGAGCAGTACTTC.

This rearrangement joins TRBV6-5 to TRBJ2-2; possibly TRBD2 for D (6 bases). Germline assignment: CDR1 MNHEY and CDR2 SVGAGI. This CDR3 contains 15 residues. V gave up 5 bases and J gave up 2 bases, with 12 bases separating them. CDR3 bases: TGTGCCAGCAGTCCCCCGGGAGTCAACACCGGGGAGCTGTTTTTT. Translating gives CASSPPGVNTGELFF.

The rearrangement joins TRBV28 to TRBJ2-7; 7 nucleotides line up with TRBD1. The CDR3 runs 15 residues. Germline CDR1 MDHEN, CDR2 SYDVKM. The V gene end was trimmed by 6 bases and the J gene end by 1 base; junction bases not matched to a gene: 9. The CDR3 here is CASSRQGVRSYEQYF. DNA of the CDR3: TGTGCCAGCAGCCGTCAGGGGGTCCGGTCCTACGAGCAGTACTTC.

The chain couples TRBV5-1 to TRBJ1-2; D is ambiguous. The germline gives CDR1 SGHRS, CDR2 YFSETQ. Trimming pared 0 bases from V and 4 bases from J, leaving 10 bases between. The length of the CDR3 is 14 residues. This chain's CDR3 is CASSLEPSGYGYTF. CDR3 coding DNA: TGCGCCAGCAGCTTGGAGCCGAGTGGCTATGGCTACACCTTC.

This chain links TRBV11-2 with TRBJ2-1, with 11 bases matching TRBD2. The germline V gene encodes CDR1 SGHAT and CDR2 FQNNGV. This CDR3 has 16 residues. The V and J ends lost 4 bases and 0 bases, in that order; junction bases with no gene match: 2. CDR3 in DNA: TGTGCCAGCAGCTCAACTAGCGGGAGCTCCTACAATGAGCAGTTCTTC. Protein: CASSSTSGSSYNEQFF.

This clone has just one count. CDR3 bases: TGTGCCAGTAGTATAGGGGGCGAGCAGCCCCAGCATTTT. It translates to CASSIGGEQPQHF. The V gene is TRBV19, the J gene TRBJ1-5; TRBD1 might be the D (5 bases). V was clipped by 1 base and J by 7 bases, with 8 bases between them. The CDR3 totals 13 residues. Per germline, CDR1 LNHDA and CDR2 SQIVND (reference sequence).

This clone was seen a handful of times. The J gene is TRBJ2-1, the V gene TRBV27; D may be TRBD2 (6 bases). Trimming cost V 4 bases and J 8 bases, with 18 bases left between them. Germline V gene data show CDR1 as MNHEY and CDR2 as SMNVEV (reference sequence). The CDR3 has 15 amino acids. The CDR3 nucleotides are TGTGCCAGCAGTTCTGGGCCTTCTGGAGGGGATGAGCAGTTCTTC. Translation: CASSSGPSGGDEQFF.

This clone was counted once. The V call is TRBV2, the J call TRBJ2-2; tentatively, D is TRBD1 (5 bases). Germline values: CDR1 SNHLY, CDR2 FYNNEI. Trimming took 4 bases from V and 4 from J, leaving 10 bases between them. The CDR3 has 14 residues. The CDR3 nucleotides read TGTGCCAGCAGTGTCCAGGGTGGCACCGGGGAGCTGTTTTTT. This gives the protein CASSVQGGTGELFF.

The rearrangement uses TRBV4-2 and TRBJ1-2; 7 positions match TRBD1. V lost 4 bases, J lost 5 bases, and 7 bases stayed unmatched. The CDR3 sequence is 14 residues long. The germline CDR1 and CDR2 sequences are LGHNA and YNFKEQ. The CDR3 bases are TGTGCCAGCAGCCCCCCGGACAGGAGATATGGCTACACCTTC. It yields the protein CASSPPDRRYGYTF.

The chain has TRBV28 and TRBJ1-2; the D gene is possibly TRBD1 (6 bases). CDR1 and CDR2 (germline): MDHEN, SYDVKM. The CDR3 is 13 residues long. V lost 4 bases and J lost 3, with 9 bases in between. The CDR3 coding sequence is TGTGCCAGCAGTTCCGGGACATACTATGGCTACACCTTC. Its translation: CASSSGTYYGYTF.

The gene calls are TRBV30 and TRBJ2-7, with 9 bases identical to TRBD1. The junction had 6 bases not matched to a gene; V was cut back by 3 bases and J by 3 bases. CDR3 length: 14 amino acids. The germline V gene has CDR1 GTSNPN and CDR2 SVGIG (reference sequence). CDR3 sequence: CAWSVTGGYYEQYF. DNA of the CDR3: TGTGCCTGGAGCGTGACAGGGGGATACTACGAGCAGTACTTC.

This clone was detected only a few times. The rearrangement links TRBV7-2 to TRBJ2-3, with D possibly matching TRBD2 (6 bases). V was clipped by 5 bases and J by 0 bases, with 15 bases between them. Looked up from germline, CDR1 is SGHTA and CDR2 is FQGNSA. The CDR3 spans 16 residues. The CDR3 region has the DNA TGTGCCAGCAGCCGCGGGGAGACTGGCAGCACAGATACGCAGTATTTT. Amino acids: CASSRGETGSTDTQYF.

This sequence joins TRBV7-9 and TRBJ2-1, with D unclear. Germline assignment: CDR1 SEHNR and CDR2 FQNEAQ (reference sequence). V was pared by 5 bases and J by 8 bases, with 13 bases between. There are 13 residues in the CDR3. CDR3 protein: CASSPASYDEQFF. The DNA of the CDR3 is TGTGCCAGCAGCCCCGCCAGTTACGATGAGCAGTTCTTC.

The V call is TRBV29-1, the J call TRBJ2-3; 13 bases line up with TRBD2. This CDR3 is built from 16 residues. The trim removed 3 bases at V and 5 bases at J, leaving 8 bases unmatched. The V gene's germline CDR1 is SQVTM and CDR2 ANQGSEA. The CDR3 sequence: CSVELTSGRDVDTQYF. In nucleotides, the CDR3 is TGCAGCGTTGAGTTAACTAGCGGGAGGGATGTAGATACGCAGTATTTT.

This clone has only one observation. The chain couples TRBV25-1 to TRBJ2-3; D perhaps matches TRBD2 (6 bases). Germline V lookup: CDR1 MGHDK, CDR2 SYGVNS. Trimming left V 2 bases short and J 3 bases short, with 12 bases between. The CDR3 is 15 amino acids. As DNA, the CDR3 is TGTGCCAGCAGTGAAGCGCAGGGAGGAACAGATACGCAGTATTTT. Its protein is CASSEAQGGTDTQYF.

The genes are TRBV5-6 and TRBJ2-1, with 7 bases that match TRBD1. The CDR3 is 15 residues long. J lost 2 bases, V lost 4 bases, and 6 bases had no gene match. Germline V gene lookup returns CDR1 SGHDT and CDR2 YYEEEE. CDR3 amino acids: CASSRTGTPYNEQFF. CDR3 nucleotides: TGTGCCAGCAGCCGGACAGGAACCCCCTACAATGAGCAGTTCTTC.